This T cell receptor beta chain was found in a study of CD8+CD57+ T cells in acquired aplastic anemia. The overall study: Across the sorted CD4+ and CD8+ cells, DNA amounts averaged 3.2 ug. Study conclusions and caveats: CD8+ Simpson's diversity did not differ significantly between patients and controls. Comparison of patients with controls identified around 28 shared CD8+ CDR3 sequences.

This clonotype was observed a single time. No antigen is known for it. Patients chosen for sequencing had shown CD8+CD57+ cell expansion by flow cytometry. TCR beta VDJ and CDR3 profiles were obtained from a genomic DNA template. Using its own MiXCR run on the reads, TCRdb lists one record per CDR3 protein. This table holds some 150,000 distinct CDR3 sequences, roughly two thirds found once. Sequencing was carried out using sorted CD4+, CD8+, or CD8+CD57+ T cells (not recorded which) from PBMCs. This sequence was found in a human donor with aplastic anemia.

CDR3 residues: CAISVLEGTDTQYF. The CDR3 DNA sequence: TGTGCCATCAGTGTCTTGGAGGGAACAGATACGCAGTATTTT. J is TRBJ2-3 and V is TRBV10-3; D is perhaps TRBD2 (6 bases). The V end was cut by 4 bases, the J end by 3 bases, with 11 bases between. Germline V gene sequence: CDR1 ENHRY, CDR2 SYGVKD. The CDR3 is 14 amino acids.